This T cell receptor (beta chain) was identified during a study of shared clonotypes between healthy human individuals. For the study at large: Plates per donor: three CD4 naive, three CD4 memory, two CD8 naive, one CD8 memory.

Each replicate PCR on the sorted subsets used 200 to 250 ng DNA (roughly 27,000 T cell genomes). This table comes from immunoSEQ multiplex PCR, and its TCRdb copy is limited to in-frame clones, with some not included. Counted here are about 2.2 million clones, roughly 91% occurring once; the ten biggest clones make up over 1.5%. Notes on this clone: Antigen: not known.

CDR1 and CDR2 from the germline V gene are ENHRY and SYGVKD. The trim removed 6 bases at V and 9 bases at J, leaving 10 bases unmatched. The CDR3 sequence is 16 residues long. It was CD45RO-negative cells, positively selected for CCR7, that made up naive CD8 cells, with terminally differentiated effector memory CD45RA+ cells excluded. General study results and limits: Sequencing depth was predicted to influence how clonotypes are shared among donors.

The gene calls are TRBV10-3 and TRBJ2-1; 14 bases line up with TRBD2. Sequenced input: naive CD8+ T cells from PBMCs. This receptor was identified in a man between 18 and 29 years old in good health. Some clones in this sample may be carry-over from other donors' samples. The CDR3 DNA reads TGTGCCATCAGCCCCGGGACTAGCGGGAGTTTAGGTGAGCAGTTCTTC. It codes for CAISPGTSGSLGEQFF.